At least ten counts were recorded for the clone carrying this T cell receptor beta chain. Its cognate antigen is unknown. The data were taken from a study of T cells after yellow fever vaccination. General study findings and limits: The bulk population could contribute abundant contaminating clonotypes to FACS-sorted repertoires. The CD4 and CD8 compartments had a small share of their clonotypes in common. A weaker but faster secondary response was observed, peaking on day 5 versus 15.

This CDR3 has 13 residues. Germline lookup yields CDR1 SGHRS and CDR2 YFSETQ. The germline V and J ends were trimmed by 0 bases and 3 bases, with 5 bases remaining between them. TCRdb reprocessed the 5' RACE reads with MiXCR, giving one entry per CDR3 protein. The table records 300,000 to 450,000 distinct CDR3 sequences, more than 5.5% of them present only once. The starting material was PBMCs, obtained 5 days after the yellow fever booster vaccination. This sequence originates from a young man who received the YFV17D yellow fever vaccine. The chain links TRBV5-1 to TRBJ2-3; tentatively, D is TRBD1 (5 bases). For the CDR3, the DNA is TGCGCCAGCAGCTTGGAGGGGACAGATACGCAGTATTTT. Translation gives CASSLEGTDTQYF.